The clone carrying this T cell receptor beta chain occurred once. The sample comes from a study of control samples from healthy donors and cancer patients. The CDR3 is 15 residues long. The germline CDR1 and CDR2 sequences are SGHVS and FQNEAQ. The ends lost 0 bases at V and 7 bases at J; junction bases unmatched: 2. Method: immunoSEQ multiplex PCR; TCRdb's copy keeps in-frame clones and lacks some. The table lists some 56,000 clones, approximately 95% of them singletons. The sequenced sample consisted of blood. The V gene is TRBV7-8, the J gene TRBJ2-1, with 11 bases that match TRBD2. This clonotype was obtained from a man in his thirties or forties in good health. CDR3 loop: CASSLASSGRNEQFF. The DNA of the CDR3 is TGTGCCAGCAGCTTAGCGTCTAGCGGGAGGAATGAGCAGTTCTTC.